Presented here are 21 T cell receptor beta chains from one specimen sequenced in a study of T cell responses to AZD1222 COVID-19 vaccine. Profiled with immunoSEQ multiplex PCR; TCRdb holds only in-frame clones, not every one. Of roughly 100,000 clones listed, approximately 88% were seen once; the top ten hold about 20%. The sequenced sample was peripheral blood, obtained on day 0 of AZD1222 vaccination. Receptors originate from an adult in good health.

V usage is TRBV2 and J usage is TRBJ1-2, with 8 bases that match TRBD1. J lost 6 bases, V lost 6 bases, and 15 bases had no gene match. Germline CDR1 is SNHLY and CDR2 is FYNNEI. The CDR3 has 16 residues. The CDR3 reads CASRIVPGGGTDGYTF. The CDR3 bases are TGTGCCAGCAGGATCGTCCCAGGGGGCGGTACGGATGGCTACACCTTC.

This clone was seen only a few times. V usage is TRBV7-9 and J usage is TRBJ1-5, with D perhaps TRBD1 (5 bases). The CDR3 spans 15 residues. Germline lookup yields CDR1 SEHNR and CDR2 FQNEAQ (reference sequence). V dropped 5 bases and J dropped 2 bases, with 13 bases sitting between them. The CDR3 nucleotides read TGTGCCAGCAGCCCAGGGCTTGGGGGCAATCAGCCCCAGCATTTT. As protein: CASSPGLGGNQPQHF.

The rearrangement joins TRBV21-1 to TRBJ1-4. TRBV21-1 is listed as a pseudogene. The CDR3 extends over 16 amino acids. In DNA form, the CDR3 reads TGTGCCAGCAGCCGTAACCCGGGCCAAAGGGTTGAAAAACTGTTTTTT. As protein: CASSRNPGQRVEKLFF.

The chain's CDR3 is CASSLQRNTEAFF. The CDR3 DNA follows: TGTGCCAGCAGTTTACAGAGAAACACTGAAGCTTTCTTT. This chain connects TRBV12-3 or TRBV12-4 to TRBJ1-1; no firm D call. Trimming took off 2 bases at V and 2 bases at J, with 6 bases between the two ends. CDR3 size: 13 residues.

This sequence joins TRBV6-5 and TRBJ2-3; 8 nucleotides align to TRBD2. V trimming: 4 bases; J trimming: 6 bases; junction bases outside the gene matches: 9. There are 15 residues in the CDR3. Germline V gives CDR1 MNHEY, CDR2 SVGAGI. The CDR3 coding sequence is TGTGCCAGCAGTTCCGGGACTAGTAACGTGGATACGCAGTATTTT. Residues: CASSSGTSNVDTQYF.

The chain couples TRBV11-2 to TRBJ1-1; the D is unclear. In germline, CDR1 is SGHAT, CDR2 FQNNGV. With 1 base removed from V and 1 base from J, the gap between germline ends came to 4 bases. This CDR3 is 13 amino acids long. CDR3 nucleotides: TGTGCCAGCAGCTTAGTAGCGAACACTGAAGCTTTCTTT. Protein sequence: CASSLVANTEAFF.

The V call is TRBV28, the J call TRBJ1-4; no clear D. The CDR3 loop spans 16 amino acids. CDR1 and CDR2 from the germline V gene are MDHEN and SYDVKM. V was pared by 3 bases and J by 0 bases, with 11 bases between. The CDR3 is CASSFISAATNEKLFF. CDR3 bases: TGTGCCAGCAGTTTTATTTCTGCTGCAACTAATGAAAAACTGTTTTTT.

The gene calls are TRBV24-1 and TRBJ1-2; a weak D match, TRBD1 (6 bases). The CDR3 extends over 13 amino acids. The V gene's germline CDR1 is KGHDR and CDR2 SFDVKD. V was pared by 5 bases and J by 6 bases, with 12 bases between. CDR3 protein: CATSAAGEDGYTF. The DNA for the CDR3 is TGTGCCACCAGTGCCGCAGGGGAGGATGGCTACACCTTC.

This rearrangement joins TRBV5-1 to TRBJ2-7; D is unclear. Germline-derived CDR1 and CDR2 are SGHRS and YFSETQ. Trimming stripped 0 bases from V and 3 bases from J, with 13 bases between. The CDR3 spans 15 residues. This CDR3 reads CASSLDVGIIYEQYF. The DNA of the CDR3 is TGCGCCAGCAGCTTGGATGTGGGGATCATCTACGAGCAGTACTTC.

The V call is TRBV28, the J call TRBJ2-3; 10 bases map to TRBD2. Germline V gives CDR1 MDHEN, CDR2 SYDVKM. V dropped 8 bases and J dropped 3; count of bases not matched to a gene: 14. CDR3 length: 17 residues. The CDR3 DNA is TGTGCCAGCCGCTCTAGCGGGAGAACCCACGGGACAGATACGCAGTATTTT. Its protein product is CASRSSGRTHGTDTQYF. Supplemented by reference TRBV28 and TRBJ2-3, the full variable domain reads DVKVTQSSRYLVKRTGEKVFLECVQDMDHENMFWYRQDPGLGLRLIYFSYDVKMKEKGDIPEGYSVSREKKERFSLILESASTNQTSMYLCASRSSGRTHGTDTQYFGPGTRLTVL.

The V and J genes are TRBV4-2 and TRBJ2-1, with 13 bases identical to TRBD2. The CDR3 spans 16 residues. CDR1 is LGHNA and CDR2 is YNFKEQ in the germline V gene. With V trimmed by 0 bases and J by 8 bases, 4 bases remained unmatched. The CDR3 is CASSQDRTSGSHEQFF. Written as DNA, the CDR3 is TGTGCCAGCAGCCAAGATCGGACTAGCGGGAGCCATGAGCAGTTCTTC.

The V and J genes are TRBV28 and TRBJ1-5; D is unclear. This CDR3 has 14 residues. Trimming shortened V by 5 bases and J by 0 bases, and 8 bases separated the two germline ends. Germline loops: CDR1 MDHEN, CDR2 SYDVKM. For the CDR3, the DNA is TGTGCCAGCAGTCCTGATTATAGCAATCAGCCCCAGCATTTT. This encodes CASSPDYSNQPQHF.

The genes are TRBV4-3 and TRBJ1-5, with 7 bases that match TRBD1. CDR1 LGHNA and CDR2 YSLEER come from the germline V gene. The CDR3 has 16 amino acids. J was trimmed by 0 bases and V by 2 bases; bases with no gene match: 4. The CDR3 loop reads CASSQFTGDSNQPQHF. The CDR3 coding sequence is TGCGCCAGCAGCCAATTTACAGGGGATAGCAATCAGCCCCAGCATTTT.

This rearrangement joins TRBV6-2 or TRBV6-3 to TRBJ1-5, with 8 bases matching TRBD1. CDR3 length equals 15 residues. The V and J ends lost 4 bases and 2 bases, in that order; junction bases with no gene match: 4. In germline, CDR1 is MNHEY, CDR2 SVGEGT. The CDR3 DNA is TGTGCCAGCAGTTCGCAGGGGGCCGGCAATCAGCCCCAGCATTTT. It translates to CASSSQGAGNQPQHF.

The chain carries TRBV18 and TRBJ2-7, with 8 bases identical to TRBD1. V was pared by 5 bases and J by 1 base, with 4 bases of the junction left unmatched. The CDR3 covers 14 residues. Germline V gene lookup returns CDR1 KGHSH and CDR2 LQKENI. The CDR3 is CASSVGQGSYEQYF. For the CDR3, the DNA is TGTGCCAGCTCAGTAGGACAGGGATCCTACGAGCAGTACTTC.

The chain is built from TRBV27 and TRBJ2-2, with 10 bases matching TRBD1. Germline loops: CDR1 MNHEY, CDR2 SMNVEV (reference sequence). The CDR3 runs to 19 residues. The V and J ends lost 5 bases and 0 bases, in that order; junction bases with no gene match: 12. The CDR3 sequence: CASSTGTGVFDSNTGELFF. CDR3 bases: TGTGCCAGCAGTACCGGGACAGGGGTGTTCGACTCGAACACCGGGGAGCTGTTTTTT.

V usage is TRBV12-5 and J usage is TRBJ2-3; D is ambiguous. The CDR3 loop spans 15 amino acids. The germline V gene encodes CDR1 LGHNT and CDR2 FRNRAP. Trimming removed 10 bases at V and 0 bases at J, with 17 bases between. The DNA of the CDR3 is TGTGCTACCACACGCGGATACAATAGCACAGATACGCAGTATTTT. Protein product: CATTRGYNSTDTQYF.

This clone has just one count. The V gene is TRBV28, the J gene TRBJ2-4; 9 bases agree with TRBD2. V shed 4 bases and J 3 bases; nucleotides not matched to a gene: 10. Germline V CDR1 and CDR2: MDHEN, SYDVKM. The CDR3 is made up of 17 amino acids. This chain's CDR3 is CASSWTSDRLVKNIQYF. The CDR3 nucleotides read TGTGCCAGCAGTTGGACTAGCGATCGTTTAGTCAAAAACATTCAGTACTTC.

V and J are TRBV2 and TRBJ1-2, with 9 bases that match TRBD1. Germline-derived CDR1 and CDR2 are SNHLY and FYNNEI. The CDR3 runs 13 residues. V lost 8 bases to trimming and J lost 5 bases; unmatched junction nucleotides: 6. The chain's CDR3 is CASETGGGYGYTF. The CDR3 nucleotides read TGTGCCAGCGAGACAGGGGGTGGGTATGGCTACACCTTC.

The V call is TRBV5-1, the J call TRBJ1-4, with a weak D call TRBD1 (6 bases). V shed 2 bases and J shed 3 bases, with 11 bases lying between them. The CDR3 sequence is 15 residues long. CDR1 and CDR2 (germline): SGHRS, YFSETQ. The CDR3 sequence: CASSLQGGSNEKLFF. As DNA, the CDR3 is TGCGCCAGCAGCTTACAGGGCGGGTCTAATGAAAAACTGTTTTTT.

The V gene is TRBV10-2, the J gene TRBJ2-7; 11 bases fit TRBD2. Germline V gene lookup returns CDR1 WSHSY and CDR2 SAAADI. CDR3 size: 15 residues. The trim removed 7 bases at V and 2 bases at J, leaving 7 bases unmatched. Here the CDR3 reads CASTNRLAGTYEQYF. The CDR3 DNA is TGCGCCAGCACTAACAGACTAGCGGGGACCTACGAGCAGTACTTC.